The 9 T cell receptor beta chains below were found in one sample sequenced in a study of blood T cells in healthy people across ages (dated by TCRdb to 2013 to 2016). Receptor amplification or capture employed 5' RACE. This sample was sequenced with an Illumina HiSeq 2500. A second PCR of 7 to 11 cycles was performed with a sample-barcoded 5' primer and a J-beta primer mix. Using fastp trimming at Q25 and MiXCR clonotype assembly, TCRdb reanalyzed the public sequencing data and kept in-frame beta chains. Entries that share a CDR3 protein sequence are merged under the most common genes and DNA. This sample gives roughly 2 million distinct CDR3 sequences in total; about 50% of them show up just once. Together, the top ten hold 2% to 2.5% of the sample. Sequencing used blood. These TCRs come from a woman aged 35 to 49 in good health.

This clonotype has ten or more counts. V and J are TRBV20-1 and TRBJ2-3; D unresolved. The CDR3 consists of 12 residues. Germline CDR1 DFQATT, CDR2 SNEGSKA (reference sequence). Trimming removed 1 base at V and 3 bases at J, with 5 bases between. CDR3 region: CSARANTDTQYF. The DNA for the CDR3 is TGCAGTGCTAGAGCCAATACAGATACGCAGTATTTT.

The CDR3 DNA sequence: TGCAGTGCTAGAGATCGTAGCGGGGGGCTAGCCAAAAACATTCAGTACTTC. This gives the protein CSARDRSGGLAKNIQYF. This chain connects TRBV20-1 to TRBJ2-4, with 10 bases identical to TRBD2. The CDR3 covers 17 residues. V lost 0 bases, J lost 0 bases, and 5 bases stayed unmatched. Germline V gene data show CDR1 as DFQATT and CDR2 as SNEGSKA (reference sequence).

The gene calls are TRBV10-2 and TRBJ1-5; D uncertain. V was cut by 3 bases and J by 2 bases, with 20 bases left in between. This CDR3 has 18 residues. Germline lookup yields CDR1 WSHSY and CDR2 SAAADI. CDR3 coding DNA: TGCGCCAGCAGTGACATACTAGCCCTCACTGTGGGCAATCAGCCCCAGCATTTT. Encoded protein: CASSDILALTVGNQPQHF.

The genes are TRBV18 and TRBJ2-5; 7 bases match TRBD1. The CDR3 covers 15 residues. The ends lost 0 bases at V and 4 bases at J; junction bases unmatched: 5. Germline loops: CDR1 KGHSH, CDR2 LQKENI. CDR3 bases: TGTGCCAGCTCACCACCGACAGGGAAGTCAGAGACCCAGTACTTC. It codes for CASSPPTGKSETQYF.

The genes are TRBV20-1 and TRBJ2-1, with 9 bases lining up with TRBD2. This CDR3 is built from 14 residues. The germline gives CDR1 DFQATT, CDR2 SNEGSKA (reference sequence). The V gene end was trimmed by 5 bases and the J gene end by 6 bases; junction bases not matched to a gene: 8. This CDR3 is CSASRLAGSNEQFF. For the CDR3, the DNA is TGCAGTGCTTCTCGGCTAGCGGGGTCCAATGAGCAGTTCTTC.

The V call is TRBV6-5, the J call TRBJ2-3; a weak D match, TRBD2 (5 bases). There are 15 residues in the CDR3. V was pared by 0 bases and J by 2 bases, with 9 bases between. Germline lookup yields CDR1 MNHEY and CDR2 SVGAGI. CDR3 nucleotides: TGTGCCAGCAGTTACTCGGTGGGAGTCACAGATACGCAGTATTTT. Translating it yields CASSYSVGVTDTQYF.

This clonotype has a handful of counts. The chain couples TRBV21-1 to TRBJ2-1; TRBD1 reflects the table's D call only, with no check against the DNA. TRBV21-1 is labeled a pseudogene. The CDR3 consists of 16 residues. CDR3 amino acids: CASSRAGRDLYNEQFF. The CDR3 DNA is TGTGCCAGCAGCCGCGCCGGGCGGGACCTCTACAATGAGCAGTTCTTC.

J is TRBJ2-1 and V is TRBV7-6, with D possibly matching TRBD1 (6 bases). The CDR3 has 16 amino acids. V lost 5 bases and J 0 bases, leaving 14 bases between the germline ends. Germline CDR1 reads SGHVS; CDR2 reads FNYEAQ. CDR3 sequence: CASSRTTGISYNEQFF. The CDR3 coding sequence is TGTGCCAGCAGCCGTACAACAGGGATCTCCTACAATGAGCAGTTCTTC. The full variable domain, its missing parts supplied by reference TRBV7-6 and TRBJ2-1, is GAGVSQSPRYKVTKRGQDVALRCDPISGHVSLYWYRQALGQGPEFLTYFNYEAQQDKSGLPNDRFSAERPEGSISTLTIQRTEQRDSAMYRCASSRTTGISYNEQFFGPGTRLTVL.

V and J are TRBV2 and TRBJ1-2, with 8 bases matching TRBD1. CDR1 is SNHLY and CDR2 is FYNNEI in the germline V gene. There are 16 residues in the CDR3. V lost 4 bases to trimming and J lost 0 bases; unmatched junction nucleotides: 7. The CDR3 DNA sequence: TGTGCCAGCAGTGTCGGGACAGGCGCCTCTAACTATGGCTACACCTTC. Translated, it gives CASSVGTGASNYGYTF.